The 25 T cell receptor beta chains reported below all come from one sample, sequenced in a study of control samples from healthy donors and cancer patients. Profiled with immunoSEQ multiplex PCR; TCRdb holds only in-frame clones, not every one. In the table there are 150,000 to 180,000 clones, around 95% of which are singletons. The material sequenced was blood. The receptors were gathered from a man aged 40-50 years in good health.

This chain joins TRBV3-1 (or the pseudogene TRBV3-2) and TRBJ1-3; 7 bases are a match to TRBD1. Trimming took 5 bases from V and 3 from J; bases not matched to a gene: 10. This CDR3 comprises 16 residues. From germline, CDR1 is LGHDT and CDR2 YNNKEL (reference sequence). The CDR3 reads CASSAQITGVGNTIYF. In nucleotides, the CDR3 is TGTGCCAGCAGCGCCCAAATAACAGGGGTTGGAAACACCATATATTTT.

The rearrangement links TRBV15 to TRBJ2-3, with D tentatively TRBD1 (5 bases). The CDR3 runs 12 residues. Per germline, CDR1 LNHNV and CDR2 YYDKDF (reference sequence). V dropped 9 bases and J dropped 6 bases, with 13 bases sitting between them. The CDR3 nucleotides read TGTGCCACAAGGCAGGGTGCGGATACGCAGTATTTT. Translation: CATRQGADTQYF.

The V call is TRBV5-1, the J call TRBJ2-1; D possibly corresponds to TRBD2 (5 bases). V shed 0 bases and J shed 3 bases, with 10 bases lying between them. CDR1 and CDR2 from the germline V gene are SGHRS and YFSETQ. This CDR3 is 15 amino acids long. Here the CDR3 DNA reads TGCGCCAGCAGCTTGGGCCCGGGGATCTACAATGAGCAGTTCTTC. Its protein is CASSLGPGIYNEQFF.

The chain couples TRBV7-2 to TRBJ2-3; D possibly corresponds to TRBD2 (7 bases). V lost 2 bases to trimming and J lost 4 bases, with 16 bases between them. CDR1 and CDR2 (germline): SGHTA, FQGNSA. The CDR3 contains 16 residues. The CDR3 sequence is CASSLQGRGGSDTQYF. DNA for the CDR3: TGTGCCAGCAGCTTACAGGGGAGGGGGGGCTCAGATACGCAGTATTTT.

This sequence joins TRBV29-1 and TRBJ1-1; D remains unclear. Germline CDR1 and CDR2: SQVTM and ANQGSEA. V was pared by 3 bases and J by 4 bases, with 6 bases between. The CDR3 spans 11 residues. The CDR3 protein is CSVDTRTEAFF. CDR3 bases: TGCAGCGTTGACACCCGCACTGAAGCTTTCTTT.

This chain connects TRBV19 to TRBJ2-7; 7 positions match TRBD2. Germline V gene sequence: CDR1 LNHDA, CDR2 SQIVND (reference sequence). The CDR3 covers 15 residues. The ends lost 3 bases at V and 3 bases at J; junction bases unmatched: 8. DNA of the CDR3: TGTGCCAGTAGTATGGGGTCGGGGGGAATCTACGAGCAGTACTTC. Its protein is CASSMGSGGIYEQYF. Supplemented by reference TRBV19 and TRBJ2-7, the full variable domain reads DGGITQSPKYLFRKEGQNVTLSCEQNLNHDAMYWYRQDPGQGLRLIYYSQIVNDFQKGDIAEGYSVSREKKESFPLTVTSAQKNPTAFYLCASSMGSGGIYEQYFGPGTRLTVT.

V is TRBV30 and J is TRBJ2-1; D may be TRBD1 (6 bases). This CDR3 has 13 amino acids. CDR1 is GTSNPN and CDR2 is SVGIG in the germline V gene (reference sequence). The V end was cut by 8 bases, the J end by 2 bases, with 13 bases between. The CDR3 is CARAQGTYNEQFF. CDR3 DNA sequence: TGTGCCCGGGCCCAGGGGACCTACAATGAGCAGTTCTTC.

The chain carries TRBV29-1 and TRBJ2-5, with TRBD1 matching over 11 bases. This CDR3 has 12 amino acids. From germline, CDR1 is SQVTM and CDR2 ANQGSEA. V was pared by 6 bases and J by 4 bases, with 1 base of the junction left unmatched. The CDR3 sequence is CSVDRGRETQYF. The CDR3 DNA reads as TGCAGCGTGGACAGGGGGCGAGAGACCCAGTACTTC.

The rearrangement links TRBV5-6 to TRBJ2-1, with TRBD2 identical over 9 bases. J gave up 3 bases and V 3 bases, and 7 bases lay outside the gene matches. This CDR3 region has 16 residues. Looked up from germline, CDR1 is SGHDT and CDR2 is YYEEEE. The CDR3 protein is CASSWTIAGDYNEQFF. CDR3 DNA sequence: TGTGCCAGCAGCTGGACCATAGCGGGGGACTACAATGAGCAGTTCTTC.

This sequence joins TRBV7-6 and TRBJ2-2; 7 nucleotides match TRBD1. The CDR3 covers 17 residues. V dropped 1 base and J dropped 1; count of bases not matched to a gene: 6. The germline CDR1 and CDR2 sequences are SGHVS and FNYEAQ. CDR3 residues: CASSLVRGTENTGELFF. For the CDR3, the DNA is TGTGCCAGCAGCTTAGTCAGGGGGACAGAGAACACCGGGGAGCTGTTTTTT.

The chain couples TRBV18 to TRBJ2-5, with TRBD2 matching 10 bases. Per germline, CDR1 KGHSH and CDR2 LQKENI. The CDR3 is made up of 15 amino acids. With 3 bases clipped from V and 2 bases from J, the junction kept 3 bases outside the gene matches. The CDR3 nucleotides read TGTGCCAGCTCACCCAATAGCGGGGGGCAAGAGACCCAGTACTTC. This translates into CASSPNSGGQETQYF.

This clone was seen only once. V usage is TRBV30 and J usage is TRBJ1-1, with TRBD1 as a possible D gene (5 bases). V shed 6 bases and J shed 4 bases, with 15 bases lying between them. This CDR3 comprises 13 residues. The germline V gene has CDR1 GTSNPN and CDR2 SVGIG (reference sequence). For the CDR3, the DNA is TGTGCCTGTAAGACACAGGCGATCACTGAAGCTTTCTTT. It is translated as CACKTQAITEAFF.

V and J are TRBV28 and TRBJ2-2; a weak D match, TRBD2 (6 bases). This CDR3 contains 14 residues. Trimming took 6 bases from V and 4 from J, leaving 12 bases between them. The germline V gene has CDR1 MDHEN and CDR2 SYDVKM. The chain's CDR3 is CASRSGLVTGELFF. CDR3 bases: TGTGCCAGCAGGTCGGGACTCGTCACCGGGGAGCTGTTTTTT.

The chain joins TRBV4-2 to TRBJ2-3; D tentatively fits TRBD1 or TRBD2 (6 bases each). The germline V gene encodes CDR1 LGHNA and CDR2 YNFKEQ. The CDR3 covers 17 residues. V was pared by 1 base and J by 3 bases, with 17 bases between. The CDR3 sequence is CASSQGYRATRTDTQYF. The CDR3 DNA is TGTGCCAGCAGCCAAGGGTACAGGGCGACTAGAACAGATACGCAGTATTTT.

Only one count was recorded for this clone. This chain's CDR3 is CASSFWGGNQPQHF. As DNA, the CDR3 is TGTGCCAGCAGCTTTTGGGGGGGCAATCAGCCCCAGCATTTT. The V call is TRBV5-4, the J call TRBJ1-5, with D tentatively TRBD1 (5 bases). The V gene lost 2 bases and the J gene lost 2 bases, with 8 bases spanning the gap. Germline assignment: CDR1 SGHNT and CDR2 YYREEE (reference sequence). This CDR3 spans 14 amino acids.

The chain has TRBV5-6 and TRBJ1-1; TRBD1 might be the D (6 bases). V gave up 1 base and J gave up 1 base, with 11 bases separating them. Germline lookup yields CDR1 SGHDT and CDR2 YYEEEE. The CDR3 is 15 amino acids. The CDR3 spells CASSLRGPGNTEAFF. In nucleotides, the CDR3 is TGTGCCAGCAGCTTGCGGGGGCCGGGGAACACTGAAGCTTTCTTT.

This chain uses TRBV27 with TRBJ1-1; D unclear. Trimming removed 0 bases at V and 0 bases at J, with 11 bases between. CDR1 is MNHEY and CDR2 is SMNVEV in the germline V gene (reference sequence). The CDR3 runs to 16 residues. CDR3 amino acids: CASSLSWATMNTEAFF. The CDR3 region has the DNA TGTGCCAGCAGTTTATCTTGGGCCACCATGAACACTGAAGCTTTCTTT.

The V call is TRBV24-1, the J call TRBJ1-2; 7 bases map to TRBD1. The CDR3 runs to 14 residues. With 6 bases clipped from V and 4 bases from J, the junction kept 7 bases outside the gene matches. Per the germline V gene, CDR1 is KGHDR and CDR2 is SFDVKD. Here the CDR3 DNA reads TGTGCCACCAGTCCACAGGGGAAGGGCTATGGCTACACCTTC. The encoded protein is CATSPQGKGYGYTF.

The rearrangement joins TRBV5-1 to TRBJ2-2; 7 bases are shared with TRBD1. The V segment lost 4 bases and the J segment 2 bases; nucleotides outside the gene matches: 8. The germline gives CDR1 SGHRS, CDR2 YFSETQ. CDR3 length equals 16 residues. CDR3 region: CASSGPGQRNTGELFF. The CDR3 nucleotides are TGCGCCAGCAGCGGACCGGGACAGAGAAACACCGGGGAGCTGTTTTTT.

The chain joins TRBV27 to TRBJ1-2; 9 bases map to TRBD1. The CDR3 runs 18 residues. V shed 10 bases, J shed 1 base, and the junction held 19 bases outside the gene matches. From germline, CDR1 is MNHEY and CDR2 SMNVEV (reference sequence). CDR3 DNA: TGTGCCACCCGAACGAGGGTGGGGACAGGGAAAGATAACTATGGCTACACCTTC. The encoded protein is CATRTRVGTGKDNYGYTF.

This clone was detected once. This chain links TRBV19 with TRBJ2-1, with 10 bases identical to TRBD2. The CDR3 is made up of 15 amino acids. CDR1 is LNHDA and CDR2 is SQIVND in the germline V gene (reference sequence). J was trimmed by 7 bases and V by 3 bases; bases with no gene match: 6. The chain's CDR3 is CASSIQRGGGNEQFF. CDR3 nucleotides: TGTGCCAGTAGTATCCAGCGGGGGGGCGGAAATGAGCAGTTCTTC.

This clone was seen a few times. This chain connects TRBV2 to TRBJ2-7; unclear D gene. CDR1 SNHLY and CDR2 FYNNEI come from the germline V gene. Trimming pared 4 bases from V and 6 bases from J, leaving 19 bases between. The CDR3 totals 15 residues. The CDR3 here is CASSGIVSVGFEQYF. CDR3 nucleotide sequence: TGTGCCAGCAGTGGCATCGTTTCCGTGGGTTTCGAGCAGTACTTC.

The rearrangement links TRBV19 to TRBJ1-2, with D tentatively TRBD1 (5 bases). The CDR3 spans 15 residues. Germline values: CDR1 LNHDA, CDR2 SQIVND (reference sequence). V was cut by 1 base and J by 4 bases, with 13 bases left in between. The CDR3 DNA reads as TGTGCCAGTAGTATAGCCCCCCCAGGGTCCTATGGCTACACCTTC. Its protein product is CASSIAPPGSYGYTF.

V gene TRBV11-2 combines with J gene TRBJ1-4, with unresolved D. V dropped 5 bases and J dropped 0 bases, with 10 bases sitting between them. This CDR3 has 15 residues. Germline V CDR1 and CDR2: SGHAT, FQNNGV. The CDR3 nucleotides read TGTGCCAGCAGCCGGAACCCTACAACTAATGAAAAACTGTTTTTT. The encoded protein is CASSRNPTTNEKLFF.

The chain links TRBV5-1 to TRBJ2-7; maybe TRBD2 (6 bases). Trimming took 3 bases from V and 6 from J, leaving 13 bases between them. This CDR3 has 13 amino acids. Germline V gives CDR1 SGHRS, CDR2 YFSETQ. CDR3 DNA sequence: TGCGCCAGCAGCTCGCCTTACGGGGGCGAGCAGTACTTC. It translates to CASSSPYGGEQYF.